The next 28 T cell receptor beta chains were all read from a single sample in a study of fetal regulatory T cell absence and autoimmunity. TCRdb's copy holds only in-frame clones and misses some; the assay was immunoSEQ multiplex PCR. Among some 50,000 clones listed, around 83% were seen once. Sequenced sample: cord blood. The receptors were sampled from a newborn boy with IPEX syndrome.

This clone was detected only a few times. The chain couples TRBV6-1 to TRBJ1-2; D remains unclear. The germline V gene has CDR1 MNHNS and CDR2 SASEGT. V lost 8 bases to trimming and J lost 4 bases, with 14 bases between them. The CDR3 has 13 amino acids. CDR3 nucleotides: TGTGCCAGCTTGGGATGGGGTCCCTATGGCTACACCTTC. It yields the protein CASLGWGPYGYTF.

The chain carries TRBV4-1 and TRBJ2-3; D is tentatively TRBD1 or TRBD2 (5 bases each). Germline V gives CDR1 MGHRA, CDR2 YSYEKL. V lost 0 bases and J 4 bases, leaving 8 bases between the germline ends. The CDR3 spans 14 residues. CDR3 sequence: CASSQDRGPDTQYF. The DNA of the CDR3 is TGCGCCAGCAGCCAAGATCGGGGCCCAGATACGCAGTATTTT.

The chain couples TRBV5-1 to TRBJ2-5, with D hard to call. Deletions cut 0 bases from V and 0 bases from J, with 9 bases between. CDR1 SGHRS and CDR2 YFSETQ come from the germline V gene. CDR3 length: 15 amino acids. CDR3 in amino acids: CASSLGWMYQETQYF. The CDR3 DNA sequence: TGCGCCAGCAGCTTGGGTTGGATGTACCAAGAGACCCAGTACTTC.

The V and J genes are TRBV9 and TRBJ2-3, with 10 bases that match TRBD1. The V segment lost 3 bases and the J segment 3 bases; nucleotides outside the gene matches: 7. The CDR3 totals 16 residues. Germline-derived CDR1 and CDR2 are SGDLS and YYNGEE. CDR3 region: CASSADDRGPTDTQYF. The CDR3 DNA reads TGTGCCAGCAGCGCAGACGACAGGGGGCCAACAGATACGCAGTATTTT.

The chain combines TRBV5-5 with TRBJ1-1; D call uncertain. CDR1 is SGHKS, CDR2 YYEKEE, per germline (reference sequence). With 0 bases removed from V and 0 bases from J, the gap between germline ends came to 9 bases. The CDR3 spans 15 residues. This chain's CDR3 is CASSLGAGLNTEAFF. The CDR3 nucleotides are TGTGCCAGCAGCTTGGGGGCAGGCCTGAACACTGAAGCTTTCTTT.

The table lists this clone with a few counts. The chain employs TRBV10-1 and TRBJ2-7, with 7 bases matching TRBD1. Trimming cost V 2 bases and J 7 bases; bases outside gene matches: 2. The CDR3 runs 12 residues. The germline gives CDR1 WNHNN, CDR2 SYGVQD (reference sequence). The CDR3 bases are TGCGCCAGCAGTGAGACAGGGGATGAGCAGTACTTC. It specifies CASSETGDEQYF.

The chain combines TRBV19 with TRBJ1-1; D uncertain. V lost 4 bases and J 9 bases, leaving 9 bases between the germline ends. The CDR3 totals 11 residues. CDR1 is LNHDA and CDR2 is SQIVND in the germline V gene (reference sequence). The CDR3 bases are TGTGCCAGTAGTAAGGGAGGGCAAGCTTTCTTT. It yields the protein CASSKGGQAFF.

The chain carries TRBV11-2 and TRBJ1-2; TRBD1 is a possible D gene (5 bases). The germline CDR1 and CDR2 sequences are SGHAT and FQNNGV. V lost 0 bases and J 1 base, leaving 9 bases between the germline ends. The CDR3 totals 15 residues. The CDR3 nucleotides are TGTGCCAGCAGCTTAGACAGGGTGATTAACTATGGCTACACCTTC. It translates to CASSLDRVINYGYTF.

The V call is TRBV5-5, the J call TRBJ2-3; D is unresolved. This CDR3 is 15 amino acids long. The germline V and J ends were trimmed by 2 bases and 2 bases, with 12 bases remaining between them. Germline V gene data show CDR1 as SGHKS and CDR2 as YYEKEE (reference sequence). The CDR3 sequence is CASSFLAGNTDTQYF. CDR3 nucleotide sequence: TGTGCCAGCAGCTTTCTCGCAGGAAACACAGATACGCAGTATTTT.

The chain joins TRBV6-5 to TRBJ2-3; D not certain. Germline V CDR1 and CDR2: MNHEY, SVGAGI. CDR3 length: 13 residues. Trimming left V 5 bases short and J 6 bases short, with 12 bases between. Here the CDR3 reads CASSPTVEDTQYF. The DNA for the CDR3 is TGTGCCAGCAGTCCTACGGTGGAGGATACGCAGTATTTT.

The V gene is TRBV4-1, the J gene TRBJ2-1; 7 bases are shared with TRBD1. The V segment lost 4 bases and the J segment 3 bases; nucleotides outside the gene matches: 6. Looked up from germline, CDR1 is MGHRA and CDR2 is YSYEKL. This CDR3 region has 15 residues. CDR3 in amino acids: CASSPDREHYNEQFF. CDR3 nucleotides: TGCGCCAGCAGCCCTGACAGGGAACACTACAATGAGCAGTTCTTC.

This chain joins TRBV6-5 and TRBJ1-5; D is unresolved. The length of the CDR3 is 13 residues. The germline V gene has CDR1 MNHEY and CDR2 SVGAGI. The V end was cut by 4 bases, the J end by 5 bases, with 9 bases between. The CDR3, as DNA: TGTGCCAGCAGTTCGGACGGATATCAGCCCCAGCATTTT. It encodes CASSSDGYQPQHF.

This clone has just a few counts. The chain is built from TRBV12-1 and TRBJ2-7; the listed D gene, TRBD2, was not tested against the DNA. TRBV12-1 is shown as a pseudogene. This CDR3 contains 11 residues. CDR3 amino acids: CASSPPHEQYF. The CDR3 coding sequence is TGTGCCAGCAGCCCCCCTCACGAGCAGTACTTC.

This clone has just a few counts. The V and J genes are TRBV30 and TRBJ1-5, with D hard to call. The CDR3 covers 14 residues. Germline CDR1 GTSNPN, CDR2 SVGIG (reference sequence). V was cut by 2 bases and J by 1 base, with 9 bases left in between. The CDR3 sequence: CAWSTAKSNQPQHF. The CDR3 nucleotides read TGTGCCTGGAGTACGGCCAAGAGCAATCAGCCCCAGCATTTT.

This clone was detected once. Distinct nucleotide sequences in the sample also encode this CDR3. The CDR3 DNA sequence: TGTGCCAGCAGTGAGCGGGGGGGGCTGGATGGCTACACCTTC. Protein product: CASSERGGLDGYTF. The V and J genes are TRBV6-1 and TRBJ1-2, with D maybe TRBD1 (6 bases). There are 14 residues in the CDR3. Germline-derived CDR1 and CDR2 are MNHNS and SASEGT. V lost 3 bases and J lost 6, with 14 bases in between.

CDR3 amino acids: CASSLGGGALTQYF. As DNA, the CDR3 is TGTGCCAGCAGCTTAGGCGGGGGGGCCCTGACCCAGTACTTC. The chain combines TRBV11-2 with TRBJ2-5, with 9 bases fitting TRBD2. V shed 1 base and J 7 bases; nucleotides not matched to a gene: 4. Germline CDR1 and CDR2: SGHAT and FQNNGV. This CDR3 contains 14 residues.

The J gene is TRBJ1-1, the V gene TRBV30, with TRBD1 matching 11 bases. From germline, CDR1 is GTSNPN and CDR2 SVGIG (reference sequence). The CDR3 contains 15 residues. Trimming removed 5 bases from V and 4 bases from J; junction bases left unmatched: 9. CDR3 bases: TGTGCCTGGGGGTCCTTTGGACAGGGGGCCACTGAAGCTTTCTTT. Translation: CAWGSFGQGATEAFF.

The rearrangement joins TRBV2 to TRBJ2-2; either TRBD1 or TRBD2 may supply D (6 bases each). Germline loops: CDR1 SNHLY, CDR2 FYNNEI. This CDR3 contains 13 residues. CDR3 loop: CATVGGNTGELFF. CDR3 bases: TGTGCTACCGTGGGGGGCAACACCGGGGAGCTGTTTTTT.

The chain couples TRBV27 to TRBJ2-7; 8 nucleotides line up with TRBD1. Trimming cost V 6 bases and J 2 bases; bases outside gene matches: 6. The germline V gene encodes CDR1 MNHEY and CDR2 SMNVEV (reference sequence). The CDR3 is 14 residues long. CDR3 bases: TGTGCCAGCAGGCTAGCAGGGGGCCCCTACGAGCAGTACTTC. This translates into CASRLAGGPYEQYF.

The chain carries TRBV27 and TRBJ2-7; weak D call: TRBD1 (5 bases). Deletions cut 5 bases from V and 3 bases from J, with 17 bases between. Germline CDR1 reads MNHEY; CDR2 reads SMNVEV (reference sequence). This CDR3 is built from 15 residues. The CDR3 protein is CASSQGQNIIYEQYF. The CDR3 region has the DNA TGTGCCAGCAGTCAAGGACAAAATATAATCTACGAGCAGTACTTC.

This clone appeared a single time. The gene calls are TRBV6-1 and TRBJ2-7; D call uncertain. The V gene's germline CDR1 is MNHNS and CDR2 SASEGT. Trimming stripped 1 base from V and 1 base from J, with 8 bases between. The CDR3 runs to 14 residues. This CDR3 is CASSEGAVSYEQYF. The DNA of the CDR3 is TGTGCCAGCAGTGAAGGGGCGGTATCCTACGAGCAGTACTTC.

The V call is TRBV19, the J call TRBJ2-1; D gene unclear. The V end lost 3 bases, the J end lost 4 bases, and 7 bases lay between the germline ends. Germline CDR1 LNHDA, CDR2 SQIVND (reference sequence). The CDR3 contains 13 residues. The DNA of the CDR3 is TGTGCCAGTAGTATTACCAGTTACAATGAGCAGTTCTTC. Translating gives CASSITSYNEQFF.

V is TRBV12-2 and J is TRBJ2-3. TRBV12-2 corresponds to a pseudogene. This CDR3 comprises 13 residues. The CDR3 here is CASRLASTDTQYF. The CDR3 nucleotides read TGTGCAAGTCGCTTAGCTAGCACAGATACGCAGTATTTT.

The chain is built from TRBV20-1 and TRBJ2-1; D is possibly TRBD2 (6 bases). From germline, CDR1 is DFQATT and CDR2 SNEGSKA (reference sequence). This CDR3 is 11 amino acids long. The germline V and J ends were trimmed by 1 base and 11 bases, with 9 bases remaining between them. Here the CDR3 reads CSARGEEKQFF. The CDR3 nucleotides are TGCAGTGCTAGAGGGGAGGAAAAGCAGTTCTTC.

This chain joins TRBV9 and TRBJ1-6, with a possible D match to TRBD1 (5 bases). This CDR3 comprises 15 residues. The V gene lost 0 bases and the J gene lost 9 bases, with 13 bases spanning the gap. Germline CDR1 reads SGDLS; CDR2 reads YYNGEE. CDR3 protein: CASSVGGARSSPLHF. As DNA, the CDR3 is TGTGCCAGCAGCGTAGGTGGGGCCCGAAGTTCACCCCTCCACTTT.

The rearrangement links TRBV5-4 to TRBJ2-3; 11 bases align to TRBD2. Trimming cost V 3 bases and J 6 bases; bases outside gene matches: 3. The CDR3 sequence is 14 residues long. The V gene's germline CDR1 is SGHNT and CDR2 YYREEE (reference sequence). CDR3 sequence reads: CASSSGLAVDTQYF. For the CDR3, the DNA is TGTGCCAGCAGCTCGGGACTAGCGGTGGATACGCAGTATTTT. Full variable domain (remainder filled in from reference TRBV5-4 and TRBJ2-3): ETGVTQSPTHLIKTRGQQVTLRCSSQSGHNTVSWYQQALGQGPQFIFQYYREEENGRGNFPPRFSGLQFPNYSSELNVNALELDDSALYLCASSSGLAVDTQYFGPGTRLTVL.

The chain carries TRBV9 and TRBJ1-2; TRBD1 might be the D (5 bases). The CDR3 extends over 13 amino acids. The germline V gene has CDR1 SGDLS and CDR2 YYNGEE. Trimming removed 4 bases from V and 6 bases from J, with 13 bases in between. CDR3 sequence: CASSPRGTHGYTF. CDR3 nucleotide sequence: TGTGCCAGCAGCCCGCGAGGGACCCATGGCTACACCTTC.

This rearrangement joins TRBV5-4 to TRBJ1-1; TRBD1 matches 8 bases. The CDR3 length is 15 residues. Germline CDR1 and CDR2: SGHNT and YYREEE (reference sequence). The V segment lost 0 bases and the J segment 6 bases; nucleotides outside the gene matches: 7. Written as DNA, the CDR3 is TGTGCCAGCAGCTTGGACGGACAGGGTGGATCTGAAGCTTTCTTT. This sequence encodes CASSLDGQGGSEAFF.